This TCR beta chain comes out of a study of T cell changes during pregnancy in multiple sclerosis. Here immunoSEQ multiplex PCR was the method, and the copy in TCRdb shows in-frame clones only, minus some. The sample records about 59,000 clones, about 94% being singletons. Trimming took off 5 bases at V and 9 bases at J, with 19 bases between the two ends. Germline CDR1 is SGHVS and CDR2 is FQNEAQ. This CDR3 comprises 15 residues. The J gene is TRBJ2-2, the V gene TRBV7-8; D is possibly TRBD2 (6 bases). This specimen consisted of CD8+ T cells from peripheral blood mononuclear cells, obtained after pregnancy. The TCR sequence derives from a female donor with multiple sclerosis, enrolled in a pregnancy study. The CDR3 coding sequence is TGTGCCAGCAGCCCCGGGGGACTCGGATACCGGGAGCTGTTTTTT. Residues: CASSPGGLGYRELFF.